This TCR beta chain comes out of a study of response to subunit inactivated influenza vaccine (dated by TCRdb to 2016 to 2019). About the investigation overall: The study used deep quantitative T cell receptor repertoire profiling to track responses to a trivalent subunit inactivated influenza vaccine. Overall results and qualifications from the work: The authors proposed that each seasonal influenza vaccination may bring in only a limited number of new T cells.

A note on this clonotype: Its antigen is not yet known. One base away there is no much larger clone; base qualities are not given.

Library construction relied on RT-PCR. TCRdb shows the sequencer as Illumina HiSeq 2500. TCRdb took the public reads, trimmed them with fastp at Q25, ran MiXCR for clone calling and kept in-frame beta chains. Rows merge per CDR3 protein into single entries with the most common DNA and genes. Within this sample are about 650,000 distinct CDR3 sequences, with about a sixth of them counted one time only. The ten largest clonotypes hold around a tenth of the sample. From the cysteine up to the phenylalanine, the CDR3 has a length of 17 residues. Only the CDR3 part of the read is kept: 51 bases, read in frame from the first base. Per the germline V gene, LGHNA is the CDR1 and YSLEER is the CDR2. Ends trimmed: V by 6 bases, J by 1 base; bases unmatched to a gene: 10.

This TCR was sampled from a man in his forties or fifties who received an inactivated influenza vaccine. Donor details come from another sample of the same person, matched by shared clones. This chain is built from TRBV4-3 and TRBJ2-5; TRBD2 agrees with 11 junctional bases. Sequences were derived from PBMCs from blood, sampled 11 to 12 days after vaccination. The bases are TGCGCCAGCAGTTCTACCGGGACTAGCGGAACCCAAGAGACCCAGTACTTC. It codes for CASSSTGTSGTQETQYF.